Following are 18 T cell receptor beta chains from one sample sequenced in a study of blood T cell repertoires in COVID-19. Libraries were prepared by immunoSEQ multiplex PCR; TCRdb keeps only in-frame clonotypes and omits some of them. The sample yields 90,000 to 130,000 clones, 72% seen once. What was sequenced was peripheral blood. The receptors originated from an older woman with acute or convalescent COVID-19.

The chain carries TRBV4-1 and TRBJ1-1; D is unclear. This CDR3 comprises 16 residues. Germline V lookup: CDR1 MGHRA, CDR2 YSYEKL. V lost 1 base, J lost 3 bases, and 15 bases lay in between. CDR3 in amino acids: CASSQVNLVSYTEAFF. In DNA form, the CDR3 reads TGCGCCAGCAGCCAAGTAAATTTAGTTAGCTACACTGAAGCTTTCTTT.

The table lists this clone with a count of one. The chain links TRBV18 to TRBJ2-7; a possible D gene is TRBD1 (6 bases). CDR3 size: 15 residues. Trimming removed 5 bases from V and 2 bases from J, with 16 bases in between. Germline V gives CDR1 KGHSH, CDR2 LQKENI. The CDR3 is CASSATGTNTYEQYF. CDR3 DNA sequence: TGTGCCAGCTCAGCAACCGGGACAAATACCTACGAGCAGTACTTC.

The rearrangement uses TRBV7-2 and TRBJ1-6; 7 positions agree with TRBD1. This CDR3 spans 13 amino acids. Germline CDR1 and CDR2: SGHTA and FQGNSA. V was pared by 4 bases and J by 9 bases, with 3 bases of the junction left unmatched. The CDR3 loop is CASSSGQISPLHF. The CDR3 coding sequence is TGTGCCAGCAGCTCGGGACAGATTTCACCCCTCCACTTT. Variable domain in full (rest from reference TRBV7-2 and TRBJ1-6): GAGVSQSPSNKVTEKGKDVELRCDPISGHTALYWYRQSLGQGLEFLIYFQGNSAPDKSGLPSDRFSAERTGGSVSTLTIQRTQQEDSAVYLCASSSGQISPLHFGNGTRLTVT.

In its sample, this clone was seen once. V is TRBV28 and J is TRBJ2-1, with D tentatively TRBD1 (5 bases). The CDR3 extends over 14 amino acids. Germline CDR1 MDHEN, CDR2 SYDVKM. With 4 bases removed from V and 5 bases from J, the gap between germline ends came to 12 bases. CDR3 amino acids: CASSYQYRNNEQFF. CDR3 in DNA: TGTGCCAGCAGTTATCAGTACAGGAACAATGAGCAGTTCTTC.

V is TRBV30 and J is TRBJ2-1; weak D call: TRBD2 (6 bases). Germline lookup yields CDR1 GTSNPN and CDR2 SVGIG (reference sequence). The V end was cut by 6 bases, the J end by 2 bases, with 20 bases between. The CDR3 contains 16 residues. The CDR3 DNA sequence: TGTGCCTGCCACGCCCTTGGCGGAGGGGCCTACAATGAGCAGTTCTTC. Its translation is CACHALGGGAYNEQFF.

V usage is TRBV5-1 and J usage is TRBJ2-5; 8 nucleotides agree with TRBD1. With 4 bases clipped from V and 2 bases from J, the junction kept 7 bases outside the gene matches. From germline, CDR1 is SGHRS and CDR2 YFSETQ. CDR3 length equals 15 residues. CDR3 sequence: CASSLDRVGQETQYF. CDR3 DNA: TGCGCCAGCAGCCTGGACAGGGTCGGACAAGAGACCCAGTACTTC.

This clone was counted a single time. The J gene is TRBJ2-7, the V gene TRBV19; TRBD1 is a possible D gene (7 bases). CDR1 is LNHDA, CDR2 SQIVND, per germline (reference sequence). Trimming removed 9 bases at V and 7 bases at J, with 19 bases between. The CDR3 is 13 residues long. The CDR3 region has the DNA TGTGCCAGCCGAATCGACAGGGCGGGAGAGCAGTACTTC. This gives the protein CASRIDRAGEQYF.

The chain couples TRBV7-7 to TRBJ2-5; D is unclear. With 1 base removed from V and 3 bases from J, the gap between germline ends came to 9 bases. From germline, CDR1 is SSHAT and CDR2 FNYEAQ (reference sequence). There are 14 residues in the CDR3. The CDR3 here is CASSLGRVEETQYF. DNA of the CDR3: TGTGCCAGCAGCTTAGGCCGAGTGGAAGAGACCCAGTACTTC.

This clone was observed a single time. CDR3 sequence (DNA): TGTGCCAGCAGCAGAGGGGACTCGAACATTCAGTACTTC. It specifies CASSRGDSNIQYF. V gene TRBV3-1 (or the pseudogene TRBV3-2) combines with J gene TRBJ2-4; the D gene is possibly TRBD2 (6 bases). The CDR3 consists of 13 residues. V was cut by 5 bases and J by 7 bases, with 12 bases left in between. Germline V gene sequence: CDR1 LGHDT, CDR2 YNNKEL (reference sequence).

The chain has TRBV6-5 and TRBJ2-2; a possible D gene is TRBD1 (6 bases). Between the trimmed V and J ends, which lost 8 bases and 1 base, there was a span of 8 bases. The germline V gene encodes CDR1 MNHEY and CDR2 SVGAGI. This CDR3 has 13 residues. CDR3 residues: CASRRGNTGELFF. Written as DNA, the CDR3 is TGTGCCAGCCGCAGGGGGAACACCGGGGAGCTGTTTTTT.

The rearrangement joins TRBV5-1 to TRBJ2-1; D remains ambiguous. V lost 5 bases and J 10 bases, leaving 13 bases between the germline ends. This CDR3 is 12 amino acids long. CDR1 is SGHRS and CDR2 is YFSETQ in the germline V gene. The CDR3 spells CASRPTRGEQFF. The CDR3, as DNA: TGCGCCAGCAGACCCACCCGCGGCGAGCAGTTCTTC.

The chain employs TRBV20-1 and TRBJ1-1, with TRBD1 matching over 11 bases. The CDR3 runs 18 residues. CDR1 DFQATT and CDR2 SNEGSKA come from the germline V gene (reference sequence). The ends lost 3 bases at V and 10 bases at J; junction bases unmatched: 22. The CDR3 DNA follows: TGCAGTGCTAGTAAGGAAAGGGATACGTGGGACAGGGGGATGTCAGCTTTCTTT. Translating gives CSASKERDTWDRGMSAFF.

This clone was recorded a few times. Other DNA sequences from this sample encode an identical CDR3 as well. The V and J genes are TRBV27 and TRBJ1-6; TRBD1 matches 11 bases. Germline CDR1 is MNHEY and CDR2 is SMNVEV (reference sequence). V trimming: 5 bases; J trimming: 7 bases; junction bases outside the gene matches: 4. The CDR3 length is 15 residues. CDR3 region: CASSLGTGGNSPLHF. CDR3 nucleotide sequence: TGTGCCAGCAGTCTCGGGACAGGGGGAAATTCACCCCTCCACTTT.

The chain links TRBV19 to TRBJ2-2; a possible D gene is TRBD1 (5 bases). Trimming removed 1 base at V and 6 bases at J, with 6 bases between. The germline CDR1 and CDR2 sequences are LNHDA and SQIVND (reference sequence). The CDR3 has 13 residues. CDR3 protein: CASSIGGPGELFF. For the CDR3, the DNA is TGTGCCAGTAGTATAGGGGGCCCCGGGGAGCTGTTTTTT.

The sample holds one count of this clone. This chain links TRBV19 with TRBJ1-3; D ambiguous. The CDR3 runs to 15 residues. In germline, CDR1 is LNHDA, CDR2 SQIVND (reference sequence). The ends were cut back, 3 bases at V and 0 bases at J, with 9 bases in the middle. The CDR3 region has the DNA TGTGCCAGTAGTATCGGGAGCGCCTCTGGAAACACCATATATTTT. It codes for CASSIGSASGNTIYF.

J is TRBJ1-2 and V is TRBV19, with 7 bases matching TRBD1. The CDR3 has 15 residues. Germline CDR1 and CDR2: LNHDA and SQIVND (reference sequence). Trimming took 5 bases from V and 2 from J; bases not matched to a gene: 8. CDR3 sequence reads: CASSPRGTPNYGYTF. The CDR3 DNA is TGTGCCAGTAGTCCCAGGGGGACGCCCAACTATGGCTACACCTTC.

CDR3 sequence reads: CASSRGTSTDTQYF. DNA of the CDR3: TGTGCCAGTTCACGGGGGACTAGCACAGATACGCAGTATTTT. This chain uses TRBV7-6 with TRBJ2-3; perhaps TRBD2 as D (6 bases). Germline values: CDR1 SGHVS, CDR2 FNYEAQ. The CDR3 loop spans 14 amino acids. The V end lost 9 bases, the J end lost 0 bases, and 13 bases lay between the germline ends.

This clone was detected only a few times. This rearrangement joins TRBV5-8 to TRBJ1-5; 10 bases are a match to TRBD1. V dropped 4 bases and J dropped 1; count of bases not matched to a gene: 2. The CDR3 has 15 amino acids. Germline CDR1 SGHTS, CDR2 YDEGEE. The CDR3: CASSLDRGSNQPQHF. The DNA for the CDR3 is TGTGCCAGCAGCCTGGACAGGGGGAGCAATCAGCCCCAGCATTTT.